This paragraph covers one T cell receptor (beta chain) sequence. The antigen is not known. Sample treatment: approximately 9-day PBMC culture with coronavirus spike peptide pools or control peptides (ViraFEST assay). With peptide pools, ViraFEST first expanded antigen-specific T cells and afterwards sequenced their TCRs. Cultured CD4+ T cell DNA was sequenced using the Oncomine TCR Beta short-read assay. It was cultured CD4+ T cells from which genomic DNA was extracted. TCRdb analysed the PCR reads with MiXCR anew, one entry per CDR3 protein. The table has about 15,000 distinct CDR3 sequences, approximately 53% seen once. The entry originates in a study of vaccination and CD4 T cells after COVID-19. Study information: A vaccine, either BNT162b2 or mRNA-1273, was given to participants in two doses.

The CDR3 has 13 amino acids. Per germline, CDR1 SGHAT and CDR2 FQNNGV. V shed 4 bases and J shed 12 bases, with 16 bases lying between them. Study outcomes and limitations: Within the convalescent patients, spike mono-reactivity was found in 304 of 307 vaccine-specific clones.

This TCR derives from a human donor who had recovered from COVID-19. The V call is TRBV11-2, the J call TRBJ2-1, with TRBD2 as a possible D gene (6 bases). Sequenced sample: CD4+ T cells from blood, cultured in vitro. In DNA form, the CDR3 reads TGTGCCAGCAGCTCCGTAGGGAGGTACGGGCAGTTCTTC. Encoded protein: CASSSVGRYGQFF. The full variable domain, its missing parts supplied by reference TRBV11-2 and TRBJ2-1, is EAGVAQSPRYKIIEKRQSVAFWCNPISGHATLYWYQQILGQGPKLLIQFQNNGVVDDSQLPKDRFSAERLKGVDSTLKIQPAKLEDSAVYLCASSSVGRYGQFFGPGTRLTVL.